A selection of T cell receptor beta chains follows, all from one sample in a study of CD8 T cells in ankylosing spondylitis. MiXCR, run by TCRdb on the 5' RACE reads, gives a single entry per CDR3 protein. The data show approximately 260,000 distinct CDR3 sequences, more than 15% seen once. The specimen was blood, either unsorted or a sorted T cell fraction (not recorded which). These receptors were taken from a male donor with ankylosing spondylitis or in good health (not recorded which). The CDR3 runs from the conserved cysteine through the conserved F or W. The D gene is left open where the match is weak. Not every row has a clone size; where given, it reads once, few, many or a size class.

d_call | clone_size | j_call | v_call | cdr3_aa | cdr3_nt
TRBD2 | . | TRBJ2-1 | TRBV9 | CASSAFRGGVNEQFF | TGTGCCAGCAGCGCTTTTAGGGGAGGGGTCAATGAGCAGTTCTTC
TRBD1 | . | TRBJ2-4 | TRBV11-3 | CASSSTGEAIQYF | TGTGCCAGCAGCTCGACAGGGGAGGCCATTCAGTACTTC
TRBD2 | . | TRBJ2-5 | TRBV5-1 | CASSLGMVAGETQYF | TGCGCCAGCAGCTTGGGGATGGTAGCGGGAGAGACCCAGTACTTC
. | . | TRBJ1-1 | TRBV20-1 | CSALPIQGLDTEAFF | TGCAGTGCCTTACCTATACAGGGTCTGGACACTGAAGCTTTCTTT
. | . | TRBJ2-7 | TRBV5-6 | CASQQGSYEQYF | TGTGCCAGCCAACAGGGCTCCTACGAGCAGTACTTC
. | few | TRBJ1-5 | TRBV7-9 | CASSLETEDQPQHF | TGTGCCAGCAGCTTAGAGACGGAGGATCAGCCCCAGCATTTT
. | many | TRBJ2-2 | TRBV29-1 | CSVVGENTGELFF | TGCAGCGTTGTGGGGGAAAACACCGGGGAGCTGTTTTTT
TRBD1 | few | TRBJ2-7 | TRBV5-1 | CASSGEDRRFSYEQYF | TGCGCCAGCAGCGGCGAGGACAGGAGATTTTCCTACGAGCAGTACTTC
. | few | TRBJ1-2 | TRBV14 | CASSQGRVPSGYTF | TGTGCCAGCAGCCAAGGCAGGGTTCCATCTGGCTACACCTTC
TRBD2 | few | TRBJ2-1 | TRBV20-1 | CSARNSGGLYNEQFF | TGCAGTGCTAGAAATAGCGGGGGACTGTACAATGAGCAGTTCTTC
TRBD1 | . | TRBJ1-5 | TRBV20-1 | CSAPRAQRQGKGDNQPQHF | TGCAGCGCCCCTCGGGCCCAAAGACAGGGGAAGGGGGACAATCAGCCCCAGCATTTT
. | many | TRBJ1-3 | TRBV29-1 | CSVEEWQDVSGNTIYF | TGCAGCGTTGAGGAGTGGCAGGATGTCTCTGGAAACACCATATATTTT
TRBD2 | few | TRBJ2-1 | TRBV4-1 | CASSQEWRESGEQFF | TGCGCCAGCAGCCAAGAGTGGCGGGAGAGCGGTGAGCAGTTCTTC
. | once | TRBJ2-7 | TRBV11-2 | CASREGVGGEQYF | TGTGCCAGCAGGGAGGGGGTCGGGGGCGAGCAGTACTTC
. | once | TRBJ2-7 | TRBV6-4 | CARPAFGLEQYF | TGTGCCAGACCTGCCTTTGGTCTCGAGCAGTACTTC
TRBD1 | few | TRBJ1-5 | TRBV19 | CASSISDRAYGVNQPQHF | TGTGCCAGTAGTATATCAGACAGGGCCTATGGCGTCAATCAGCCCCAGCATTTT
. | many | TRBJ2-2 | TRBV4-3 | CASSQGVVGTEGELFF | TGCGCCAGCAGCCAAGGTGTAGTGGGGACGGAAGGGGAGCTGTTTTTT
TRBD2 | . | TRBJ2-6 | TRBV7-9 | CASSPGGASSGANVLTF | TGTGCCAGCAGCCCCGGGGGGGCGAGCTCTGGGGCCAACGTCCTGACTTTC
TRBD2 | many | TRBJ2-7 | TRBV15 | CATGGPGTSVYEQYF | TGTGCCACCGGGGGGCCCGGGACTAGCGTTTACGAGCAGTACTTC
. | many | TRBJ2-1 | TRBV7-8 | CASSPLIASPSSYNEQFF | TGTGCCAGCAGCCCTCTAATAGCTAGCCCGAGCTCCTACAATGAGCAGTTCTTC
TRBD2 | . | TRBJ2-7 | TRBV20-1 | CSATGTSGIYEQYF | TGCAGTGCTACCGGGACTAGCGGAATCTACGAGCAGTACTTC
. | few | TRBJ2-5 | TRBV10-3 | CAISESPGAGETQYF | TGTGCCATCAGTGAGTCTCCGGGGGCTGGGGAGACCCAGTACTTC
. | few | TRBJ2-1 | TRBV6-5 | CASSYSEGFVTRNYNEQFF | TGTGCCAGCAGTTACTCTGAGGGGTTTGTCACTAGGAACTACAATGAGCAGTTCTTC
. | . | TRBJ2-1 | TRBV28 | CASSPDAGLNEQFF | TGTGCCAGCAGTCCAGACGCAGGTTTGAATGAGCAGTTCTTC
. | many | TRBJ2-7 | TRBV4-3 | CASSQDAQGFEQYF | TGCGCCAGCAGCCAAGATGCCCAGGGCTTCGAGCAGTACTTC
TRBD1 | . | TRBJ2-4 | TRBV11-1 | CASSPGQGESLLAKNIQYF | TGTGCCAGCAGCCCCGGACAGGGAGAATCTTTATTGGCCAAAAACATTCAGTACTTC
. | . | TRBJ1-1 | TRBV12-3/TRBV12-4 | CASSSRNTEAFF | TGTGCCAGCAGTTCCAGGAACACTGAAGCTTTCTTT
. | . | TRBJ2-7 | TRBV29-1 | CSVEIQPLHEQYF | TGCAGCGTTGAAATTCAGCCGTTACACGAGCAGTACTTC
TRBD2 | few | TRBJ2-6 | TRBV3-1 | CASSRLLAGVSGANVLTF | TGTGCCAGCAGCCGATTACTAGCGGGGGTCTCTGGGGCCAACGTCCTGACTTTC
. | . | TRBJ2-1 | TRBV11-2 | CASSATRSSYNEQFF | TGTGCCAGCAGCGCAACTAGGAGCTCCTACAATGAGCAGTTCTTC
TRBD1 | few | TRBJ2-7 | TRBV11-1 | CASSLDGQGTTYEQYF | TGTGCCAGCAGCTTAGACGGACAGGGGACCACCTACGAGCAGTACTTC
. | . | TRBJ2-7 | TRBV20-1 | CSARDLTAARDISYEQYF | TGCAGTGCTAGAGATCTGACGGCGGCTAGGGACATCTCCTACGAGCAGTACTTC
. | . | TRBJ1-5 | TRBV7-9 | CASSYSNQPQHF | TGTGCCAGCAGCTATAGCAATCAGCCCCAGCATTTT
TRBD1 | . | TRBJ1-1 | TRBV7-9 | CASSLFFGGTGTEAFF | TGTGCCAGCAGCTTATTCTTCGGCGGGACAGGGACTGAAGCTTTCTTT
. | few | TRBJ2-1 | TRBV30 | CAWSPLSGPYNEQFF | TGTGCCTGGAGTCCTCTATCGGGCCCTTACAATGAGCAGTTCTTC
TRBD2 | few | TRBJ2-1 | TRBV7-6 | CASSLETSGTYGNEQFF | TGTGCCAGCAGCTTAGAGACTAGCGGGACCTATGGCAATGAGCAGTTCTTC
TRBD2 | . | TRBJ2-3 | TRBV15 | CATSRVTSVSTDTQYF | TGTGCCACCAGCAGAGTTACTAGCGTCAGCACAGATACGCAGTATTTT
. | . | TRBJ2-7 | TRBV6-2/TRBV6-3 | CASSLASTEQYF | TGTGCCAGCAGTTTGGCCAGTACCGAGCAGTACTTC
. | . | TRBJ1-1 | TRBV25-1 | CASSETSGMNTEAFF | TGTGCCAGCAGTGAAACGTCAGGAATGAACACTGAAGCTTTCTTT
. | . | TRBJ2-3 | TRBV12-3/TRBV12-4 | CASWEGTDTQYF | TGTGCCAGCTGGGAAGGGACAGATACGCAGTATTTT
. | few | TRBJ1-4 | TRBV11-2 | CASSLWDGSGANEKLFF | TGTGCCAGCAGCTTATGGGATGGGAGTGGAGCTAATGAAAAACTGTTTTTT
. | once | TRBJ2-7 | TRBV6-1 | CASSEGQLYEQYF | TGTGCCAGCAGTGAAGGGCAGCTATACGAGCAGTACTTC
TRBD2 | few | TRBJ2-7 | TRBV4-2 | CASSQDPSGIYEQYF | TGTGCCAGCAGCCAAGATCCTAGCGGGATCTACGAGCAGTACTTC
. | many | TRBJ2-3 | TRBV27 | CASSPLLTDTQYF | TGTGCCAGCAGTCCTCTCCTCACAGATACGCAGTATTTT
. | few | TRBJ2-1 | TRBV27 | CASSIRRGEQFF | TGTGCCAGCAGTATACGGAGGGGTGAGCAGTTCTTC
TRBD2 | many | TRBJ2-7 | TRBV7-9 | CASSQTLAGGPYEQYF | TGTGCCAGCAGCCAAACCCTAGCGGGAGGGCCATACGAGCAGTACTTC
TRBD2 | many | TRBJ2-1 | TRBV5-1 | CASSLGDYFSSYNEQFF | TGCGCCAGCAGCTTGGGGGACTATTTTTCCTCCTACAATGAGCAGTTCTTC
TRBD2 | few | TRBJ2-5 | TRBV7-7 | CASSIGSSGDYQETQYF | TGTGCTAGCAGCATAGGGTCTAGCGGAGACTACCAAGAGACCCAGTACTTC
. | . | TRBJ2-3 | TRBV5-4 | CASSPFLELDTQYF | TGTGCCAGCAGCCCCTTTCTGGAGCTAGATACGCAGTATTTT
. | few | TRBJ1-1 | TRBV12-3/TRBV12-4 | CASRQGNTEAFF | TGTGCCAGCAGACAGGGGAACACTGAAGCTTTCTTT
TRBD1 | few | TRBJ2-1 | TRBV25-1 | CASSGSPGQGSEQFF | TGTGCCAGCAGTGGATCCCCGGGACAGGGGAGTGAGCAGTTCTTC
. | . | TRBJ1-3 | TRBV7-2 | CASSLLSGAAGGNTIYF | TGTGCCAGCAGCTTACTGTCGGGGGCAGCCGGGGGAAACACCATATATTTT
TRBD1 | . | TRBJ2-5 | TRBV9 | CASSVEDRASETQYF | TGTGCCAGCAGCGTAGAGGACAGGGCGTCGGAGACCCAGTACTTC
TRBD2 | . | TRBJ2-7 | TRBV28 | CASNPGLEYEQYF | TGTGCCAGCAACCCGGGACTAGAGTACGAGCAGTACTTC
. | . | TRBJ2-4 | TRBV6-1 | CATSEVNENIQYF | TGTGCCACATCCGAGGTGAACGAAAACATTCAGTACTTC